A selection of T cell receptor beta chains follows, all from one sample in a study of blood T cell repertoires in COVID-19. Only in-frame clones appear in the TCRdb table, and some are missing; sequencing was by immunoSEQ multiplex PCR. The top ten clones hold around 10% of a sample with about 100,000 clones, more than 75% of them seen once. The specimen sequenced was peripheral blood. The source of these receptors is a woman aged 25 to 39 with acute or convalescent COVID-19. Both conserved end residues are part of each CDR3. D genes are given only for firm matches. The size entry is marked missing in some rows and otherwise reads once, few, many or a size class.

d_gene	v_gene	j_gene	abundance	CDR3aa	CDR3nt
TRBD2	TRBV2	TRBJ2-2	-	CASSLFGGANTGELFF	TGTGCCAGCAGTCTCTTCGGGGGGGCGAACACCGGGGAGCTGTTTTTT
TRBD2	TRBV5-1	TRBJ2-3	few	CARPGLAGAPRDTQYF	TGCGCCAGACCCGGACTAGCGGGGGCTCCACGAGATACGCAGTATTTT
TRBD1	TRBV18	TRBJ1-3	-	CASSWSAGGAEDRGNTIYF	TGTGCCAGCTCCTGGTCAGCAGGGGGCGCGGAGGATCGTGGAAACACCATATATTTT
-	TRBV2	TRBJ1-5	few	CASSAPGGNQPQHF	TGTGCCAGCAGTGCCCCGGGAGGAAATCAGCCCCAGCATTTT
TRBD1	TRBV24-1	TRBJ1-2	-	CATSTGGRSNYGYTF	TGTGCCACCTCGACAGGGGGCAGGTCTAACTATGGCTACACCTTC
-	TRBV11-3	TRBJ2-7	-	CASSHGREYEQYF	TGTGCCAGCAGCCACGGACGGGAATACGAGCAGTACTTC
TRBD2	TRBV5-6	TRBJ2-6	-	CASSQREGAFSGANVLTF	TGTGCCAGCAGCCAAAGGGAGGGAGCCTTCTCTGGGGCCAACGTCCTGACTTTC
TRBD1	TRBV27	TRBJ1-2	-	CASSFSGGNYGYTF	TGTGCCAGCAGTTTTTCAGGGGGCAACTATGGCTACACCTTC
TRBD1	TRBV5-1	TRBJ1-2	-	CASRQDRANFYGYTF	TGCGCCAGCAGACAAGACAGGGCGAACTTTTATGGCTACACCTTC
TRBD2	TRBV11-2	TRBJ2-7	-	CASSPGPGTTYEQYF	TGTGCCAGCAGCCCCGGTCCTGGGACTACCTACGAGCAGTACTTC
-	TRBV7-9	TRBJ1-1	-	CASSLGDHRGAFF	TGTGCCAGCAGCTTAGGTGATCATCGAGGGGCTTTCTTT
-	TRBV2	TRBJ1-2	-	CASGGNVYGYTF	TGTGCCAGCGGCGGAAACGTCTATGGCTACACCTTC
TRBD2	TRBV6-5	TRBJ2-7	-	CASRGDSYEQYF	TGTGCCAGTCGGGGGGACTCCTACGAGCAGTACTTC
TRBD1	TRBV27	TRBJ1-2	-	CASSSSGRGLSYGYTF	TGTGCCAGCAGTTCCTCAGGCAGGGGGCTAAGCTATGGCTACACCTTC
TRBD1	TRBV4-1	TRBJ1-4	-	CASSQPDRGANEKLFF	TGCGCCAGCAGCCAACCTGACAGGGGTGCTAATGAAAAACTGTTTTTT
-	TRBV4-2	TRBJ1-6	-	CASSQAGGSTSSPLHF	TGTGCCAGCAGCCAAGCCGGAGGGTCAACCAGCTCACCCCTCCACTTT
-	TRBV18	TRBJ1-1	-	CASSPGRGGTEAFF	TGTGCCAGCTCACCTGGCAGGGGCGGCACTGAAGCTTTCTTT
TRBD1	TRBV24-1	TRBJ2-5	-	CATSPGGMETQYF	TGTGCCACCTCTCCAGGGGGCATGGAGACCCAGTACTTC
TRBD1	TRBV4-1	TRBJ1-5	once	CASSQGDREQPQHF	TGCGCCAGCAGCCAAGGGGACAGGGAGCAGCCCCAGCATTTT
-	TRBV5-6	TRBJ1-6	once	CASSLTFSGISPLHF	TGTGCCAGCAGCTTGACGTTTTCGGGGATTTCACCCCTCCACTTT
TRBD2	TRBV30	TRBJ2-2	-	CAWSIAGVGTGELFF	TGTGCCTGGAGTATTGCGGGGGTTGGCACCGGGGAGCTGTTTTTT
-	TRBV28	TRBJ1-2	once	CASSSSRGYGYTF	TGTGCCAGCAGTTCCAGCAGGGGTTACGGCTACACCTTC
-	TRBV27	TRBJ2-7	-	CASSLRGYEQYF	TGTGCCAGCAGTTTACGGGGGTACGAGCAGTACTTC
-	TRBV4-1	TRBJ1-1	few	CASSQVGGPNREAFF	TGCGCCAGCAGCCAAGTCGGGGGACCGAACAGAGAAGCTTTCTTT
-	TRBV7-2	TRBJ1-6	once	CASSLVATESSPLHF	TGTGCCAGCAGCTTAGTGGCGACAGAAAGCTCACCCCTCCACTTT
TRBD2	TRBV6-5	TRBJ2-3	few	CASIDLAGPDTQYF	TGTGCCAGCATAGACCTAGCGGGGCCAGATACGCAGTATTTT
TRBD2	TRBV7-3	TRBJ2-1	-	CASSSSSGGNNEQFF	TGTGCCAGCAGCTCCAGTAGCGGGGGTAACAATGAGCAGTTCTTC
TRBD1	TRBV20-1	TRBJ1-2	-	CSASRAGQGYGYTF	TGCAGTGCTAGTAGGGCGGGACAGGGTTATGGCTACACCTTC
-	TRBV5-1	TRBJ2-5	-	CASSLATGEETQYF	TGCGCCAGCAGCTTGGCAACGGGGGAAGAGACCCAGTACTTC
-	TRBV7-3	TRBJ2-7	-	CASSLIPSMSYEQYF	TGTGCCAGCAGCTTGATTCCGTCTATGTCCTACGAGCAGTACTTC
TRBD1	TRBV3-1/TRBV3-2	TRBJ1-2	-	CASSLGTGSYGYTF	TGTGCCAGCAGCCTCGGGACAGGGTCGTATGGCTACACCTTC
-	TRBV28	TRBJ2-2	-	CASRGGGSTGELFF	TGTGCCAGCAGGGGGGGCGGGAGCACCGGGGAGCTGTTTTTT
-	TRBV10-1	TRBJ1-4	few	CAKHYKSTNEKLFF	TGCGCCAAACACTACAAATCAACTAATGAAAAACTGTTTTTT